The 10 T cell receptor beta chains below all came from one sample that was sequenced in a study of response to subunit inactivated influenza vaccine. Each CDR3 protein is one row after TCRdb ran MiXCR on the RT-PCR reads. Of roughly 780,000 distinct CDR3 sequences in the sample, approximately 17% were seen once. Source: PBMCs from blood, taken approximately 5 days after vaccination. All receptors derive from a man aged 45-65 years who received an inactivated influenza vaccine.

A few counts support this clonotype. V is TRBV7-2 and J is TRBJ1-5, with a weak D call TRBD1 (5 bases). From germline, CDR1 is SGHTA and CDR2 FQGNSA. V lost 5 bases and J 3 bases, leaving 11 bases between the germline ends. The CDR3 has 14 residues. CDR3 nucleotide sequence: TGTGCCAGCAGCGCACAGGTTATCAATCAGCCCCAGCATTTT. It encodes CASSAQVINQPQHF.

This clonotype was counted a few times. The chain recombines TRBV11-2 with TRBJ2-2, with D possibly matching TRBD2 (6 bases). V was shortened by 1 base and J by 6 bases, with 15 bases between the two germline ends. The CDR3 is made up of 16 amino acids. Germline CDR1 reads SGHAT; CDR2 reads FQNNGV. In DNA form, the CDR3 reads TGTGCCAGCAGCTTAGTGAGGGCTGGAGGGGCCGGGGAGCTGTTTTTT. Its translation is CASSLVRAGGAGELFF.

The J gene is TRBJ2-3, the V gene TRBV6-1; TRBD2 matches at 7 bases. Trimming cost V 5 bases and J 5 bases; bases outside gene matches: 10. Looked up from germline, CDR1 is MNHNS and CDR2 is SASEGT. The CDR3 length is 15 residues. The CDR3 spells CASSPTAGRRDTQYF. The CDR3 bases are TGTGCCAGCAGTCCCACAGCGGGACGGAGAGATACGCAGTATTTT.

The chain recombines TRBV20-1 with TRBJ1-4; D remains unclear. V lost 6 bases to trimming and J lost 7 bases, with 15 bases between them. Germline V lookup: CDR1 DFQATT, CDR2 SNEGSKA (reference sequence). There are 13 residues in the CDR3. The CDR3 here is CSAGRWESEKLFF. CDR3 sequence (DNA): TGCAGTGCGGGGAGATGGGAAAGTGAAAAACTGTTTTTT.

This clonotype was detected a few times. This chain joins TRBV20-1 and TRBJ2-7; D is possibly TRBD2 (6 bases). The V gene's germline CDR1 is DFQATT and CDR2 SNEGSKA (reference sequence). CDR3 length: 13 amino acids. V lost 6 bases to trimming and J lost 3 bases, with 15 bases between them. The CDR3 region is CSAVSGLNYEQYF. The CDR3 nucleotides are TGCAGTGCCGTTAGCGGATTAAACTACGAGCAGTACTTC.

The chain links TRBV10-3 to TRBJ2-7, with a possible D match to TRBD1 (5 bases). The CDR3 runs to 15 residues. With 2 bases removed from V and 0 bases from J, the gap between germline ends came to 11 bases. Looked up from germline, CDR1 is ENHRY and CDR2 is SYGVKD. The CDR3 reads CAISEAAGSSYEQYF. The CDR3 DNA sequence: TGTGCCATCAGTGAGGCGGCAGGGTCCTCCTACGAGCAGTACTTC.

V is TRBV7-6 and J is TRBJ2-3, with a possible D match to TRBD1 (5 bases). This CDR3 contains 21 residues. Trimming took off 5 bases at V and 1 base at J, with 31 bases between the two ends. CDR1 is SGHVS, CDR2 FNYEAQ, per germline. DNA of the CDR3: TGTGCCAGCAGCCCCGGGTTTGGGGTTGGGGCCCTCCCCACCCGCACAGATACGCAGTATTTT. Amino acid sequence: CASSPGFGVGALPTRTDTQYF.

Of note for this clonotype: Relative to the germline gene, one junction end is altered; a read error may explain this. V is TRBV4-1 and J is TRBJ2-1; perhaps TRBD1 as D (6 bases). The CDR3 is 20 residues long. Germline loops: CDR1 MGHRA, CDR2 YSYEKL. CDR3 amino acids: CASSQDTPSVRGNPYNGQFF. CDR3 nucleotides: TGCGCCAGCAGCCAAGATACCCCCTCAGTCAGGGGAAATCCTTACAATGGGCAGTTCTTC.

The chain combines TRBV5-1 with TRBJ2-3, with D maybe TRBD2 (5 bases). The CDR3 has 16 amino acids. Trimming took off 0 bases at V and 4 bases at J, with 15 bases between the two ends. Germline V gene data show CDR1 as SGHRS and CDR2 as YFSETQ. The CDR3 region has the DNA TGCGCCAGCAGCTTGGGAATGGCTAGCCATCCAGATACGCAGTATTTT. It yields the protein CASSLGMASHPDTQYF.

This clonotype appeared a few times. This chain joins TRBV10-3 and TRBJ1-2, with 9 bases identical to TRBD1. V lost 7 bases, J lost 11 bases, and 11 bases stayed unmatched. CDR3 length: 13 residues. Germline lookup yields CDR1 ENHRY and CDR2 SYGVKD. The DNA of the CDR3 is TGTGCCATCACCAAGGACAGGGGAATGGATTACACCTTC. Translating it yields CAITKDRGMDYTF.